The T cell receptor (beta chain) under discussion was sequenced for a study of blood T cell repertoires in COVID-19. Study at large: Sites in the United States, Italy and Spain provided acute and convalescent COVID-19 samples.

Assay: immunoSEQ multiplex PCR; the TCRdb copy retains only in-frame clones and omits some. The data show 270,000 or so clones, 88% seen once. The ends were cut back, 3 bases at V and 6 bases at J, with 14 bases in the middle. The CDR3 contains 15 residues. Germline assignment: CDR1 MNHEY and CDR2 SMNVEV (reference sequence). The TCR was taken from a woman in her 40s with acute COVID-19. The chain combines TRBV27 with TRBJ1-4; D gene uncertain. Sequenced sample: PBMCs or T cells enriched from blood (not recorded which). CDR3: CASSFSREHYEKLFF. CDR3 in DNA: TGTGCCAGCAGTTTTTCACGGGAGCATTATGAAAAACTGTTTTTT. Filled out from reference TRBV27 and TRBJ1-4, the complete variable domain reads EAQVTQNPRYLITVTGKKLTVTCSQNMNHEYMSWYRQDPGLGLRQIYYSMNVEVTDKGDVPEGYKVSRKEKRNFPLILESPSPNQTSLYFCASSFSREHYEKLFFGSGTQLSVL.